Reported below is one TCR beta chain. Its antigen is still unknown. No much larger clone is present one base from it, and per-base qualities are unavailable. What this sample's treatment or condition label stands for: approximately 9-day PBMC culture with coronavirus spike peptide pools or control peptides (ViraFEST assay). The ViraFEST assay, used in the study, expanded antigen-specific T cells with peptide pools and then identified the expanded clonotypes through TCR sequencing. Healthy vaccine recipients had no prior SARS-CoV-2 infection, confirmed by negative nucleocapsid antibody tests before and after vaccination. PBMCs were cultured at approximately 2.1 million per well in IMDM supplemented with approximately 5.4% human AB serum and around 10 IU/ml IL-2, with approximately 10 ug/ml peptide pools added. Half of the culture medium was replaced with fresh IL-2-containing medium on days 3 and 7. After 10 to 11 days of culture, CD4+ T cells were isolated by negative selection with the EasySep CD4+ T cell isolation kit. Ficoll-Paque Plus gradient centrifugation was used to isolate PBMCs from whole blood, and the isolated PBMCs were then either used fresh or cryopreserved at -140C. Culture conditions were generally each tested in triplicate wells.

From the cysteine through the phenylalanine, the CDR3 covers 16 amino acids. Only the CDR3 part of the read is kept: 48 bases, read in frame from the first base. In the germline V gene, CDR1 corresponds to MNHNS and CDR2 to SASEGT. Clipping removes 6 bases from V and 1 base from J, with 8 as the unmatched junction base count. Library generation was performed with PCR. TCR sequencing of DNA from cultured CD4+ T cells used the Oncomine TCR Beta short-read assay at the Johns Hopkins FTIC core. The QIAamp micro DNA kit was used to extract genomic DNA from the cultured CD4+ T cells. Oncomine TCR Beta libraries made from cultured CD4+ T cells were pooled using unique dual indexes and sequenced on an Illumina iSeq 100. The authors processed their data as follows. Non-productive sequences were removed, and CDR3s not starting with C, not ending with F or W, or shorter than 7 amino acids were discarded. Antigen-specific clonotypes were identified using the MANAFEST web application through comparison of peptide-stimulated wells with reference and other culture wells. An FDR below 0.05, an odds ratio above 5, and a productive frequency above 0.1% in at least two of three replicate wells were required for clones to be considered positive. Clonotypes that were significantly expanded in both SARS-CoV-2 spike wells and at least one common cold coronavirus spike condition were defined as cross-reactive. Similarity between CDR3 sequences was evaluated in R version 3.6.1 using Levenshtein distances (stringdist) and unrooted phylogenetic trees (ape). Starting from the raw public reads, TCRdb applied fastp trimming at Q25, assembled clones with MiXCR and retained in-frame beta chains. A single entry per CDR3 protein holds the most common genes and DNA from its merged rows. These V and J calls are TCRdb output, not the study's own analysis. In all, the sample holds more than 12,000 distinct CDR3 sequences, and about four fifths of those were seen once. Approximately 9.9% of the sample is held by the ten biggest clonotypes.

The entry originates in a study of vaccination and CD4 T cells after COVID-19 (dated by TCRdb to between 2021 and 2022). Background for the entire study: In the convalescent cohort there were six males and four females, among whom were two Hispanic individuals, seven Caucasians, two Asians and one multiracial person. Participants got two doses of the Pfizer-BioNTech BNT162b2 vaccine (n=8) or two doses of the Moderna mRNA-1273 vaccine (n=2). Post-COVID blood samples were collected from convalescent patients a median of around 100 days after diagnosis, with a range of roughly 30 to 161 days. Post-vaccine blood samples were obtained a median of approximately 70 days after the second vaccine dose, with a range of about 12 to 241 days. Overlapping spike peptide pools from SARS-CoV-2 and from the common cold coronaviruses HCoV-NL63, HCoV-OC43 and HCoV-229E were used as culture stimuli. Control cultures used a CEFX viral epitope pool as positive control, an HIV-1 Nef peptide pool as negative control, or no peptide. In under twelve COVID-19 convalescent patients and a few infection-naive healthy vaccine recipients, researchers compared the spike-specific CD4+ TCR repertoire from before mRNA vaccination with the repertoire from after. General study outcomes and caveats: The median count of SARS-CoV-2-reactive clonotypes went up from 20 to 25 after infection to about 40 after vaccination, although the change was not significant. In convalescent patients, a median around 90% of post-vaccine SARS-CoV-2-reactive clones were detected only after vaccination, suggesting vaccine-specific priming. Nearly all vaccine-specific clones in convalescent patients (304 of 307) were mono-reactive for SARS-CoV-2 spike rather than cross-reactive with common cold coronaviruses. The study included relatively few convalescent patients and did not analyze early timepoints after natural infection.

The sequenced sample was CD4+ T cells from blood, cultured in vitro, obtained after SARS-CoV-2 vaccination. This TCR was recovered from a human donor who received a COVID-19 vaccine. The rearrangement combines TRBV6-1 with TRBJ2-7; 11 of the junction bases match TRBD2. The encoded CDR3 is CASSLMTSGVSYEQYF. The bases are TGTGCCAGCAGCCTCATGACTAGCGGGGTGTCCTACGAGCAGTACTTC.